Given below is one TCR beta chain in context. The antigen is unknown. The sample belongs to a study of a mutant IDH1 vaccine in newly diagnosed glioma. Turning to the study itself: The therapy given earlier, which was standard therapy, consisted of radiotherapy, temozolomide, or both, and most of the patients received both. Study-level results: Any relationship between pseudoprogression and changes in top peripheral T cell clonotypes seemed absent.

Sample time point: week 23, last vaccination. The study gave 300 ug of mutant IDH1 20-mer peptide per vaccine dose, with topical imiquimod. Per germline, CDR1 SNHLY and CDR2 FYNNEI. The CDR3 consists of 14 residues. Trimming took 6 bases from V and 7 from J; bases not matched to a gene: 5. TCRdb's table, derived via immunoSEQ multiplex PCR, lists solely in-frame clones and lacks some. The sample records roughly 43,000 clones, roughly 80% being singletons. This chain uses TRBV2 with TRBJ2-2; 10 positions match TRBD1. This clonotype was sampled from a man in his forties or fifties with glioma. The material was PBMCs, obtained from a glioma patient whose treatment included an IDH1 peptide vaccine. CDR3 sequence reads: CASSRDRGGGELFF. The CDR3 bases are TGTGCCAGCAGCCGGGACAGGGGTGGCGGGGAGCTGTTTTTT.